This T cell receptor (beta chain) derives from a study of shared clonotypes between healthy human individuals (dated by TCRdb to about 2020). Some background on the complete study: Three men and a couple of women, aged 18 to 49 years, made up the cohort. To increase sequencing depth and limit assay-specific biases, TCR repertoire library preparation and sequencing were carried out by different laboratories using diverse techniques. Per donor, three plates each were used for CD4 naive and CD4 memory, two for CD8 naive, and one for CD8 memory. Between about 0.9 and 9 billion PBMCs per donor were obtained by leukapheresis. To estimate repertoire size and how much clonotype sharing occurs between individuals, the study deeply sequenced the blood TCR repertoires of 5 or 6 healthy adults.

CD8 naive samples were CD45RO-negative cells positively selected for CCR7, giving a CD45RA+CCR7+ population that excluded TemRA cells. Healthy HIV-negative adults with no recently reported acute infections or vaccinations were included as donors. Only Caucasian adults living in Nashville, Tennessee, USA were represented among the donors. After blood collection by leukapheresis, PBMCs were isolated using Ficoll-Histopaque density gradient centrifugation and then cryopreserved in the vapor phase of liquid nitrogen. Analytical flow cytometry was used to check the purity and quantity of every magnetically sorted T cell population. Genomic DNA was isolated from every sorted fraction and measured by UV absorbance on a Nanodrop 2000c. This clone was seen a few times. This receptor's antigen is unknown. The sample holds no much larger clone one base away, and base qualities are not on file. The paper's findings and limits, for the study overall: About 5% of naive CD4, 3% to 3.5% of naive CD8, approximately 2% of memory CD4, and 0.35% to 0.5% of memory CD8 clonotypes were shared across several donors. Sampling was restricted to blood, and TCR repertoires in tissue are likely to differ from TCR repertoires in blood. Compared with non-shared clonotypes, clonotypes shared by all four sorted-subset donors had higher generation probabilities. Incomplete sequencing was indicated by rarefaction of sorted-subset datasets, despite the large sequencing depth. Naive subsets generally had larger estimated clonotype richness than memory subsets. Pairwise subsampling indicated that sequencing depth was expected to affect the degree of clonotype sharing among donors. Because the study included a small number of donors, the genetic and exposure-history diversity represented was limited.

Using the deep immunoSEQ assay, multiplex PCR amplified TCR CDR3 regions from genomic DNA. Genomic DNA extracted from each cell subset was distributed evenly over all wells of several immunoSEQ 96-well plates, and each plate served as one replicate. For sorted subsets, 200 to 250 ng of genomic DNA, equivalent to some 33,000 T cell genomes, went into each replicate PCR. The purified libraries were quantified using a Qubit 3.0 fluorometer, sized with a Bioanalyzer 2100, and then quantified again using the KAPA Library Quantification kit. Every immunoSEQ 96-well plate was sequenced on a dedicated single-read 150-cycle Illumina NextSeq 550 flow cell. For the original study's pipeline: The immunoSEQ output contained only junctional sequences without quality scores, so filtering could not match that applied to full-length reads. To assign V/J genes and CDR3, sequences were annotated against IMGT germline references using PyIR, a Python wrapper for IgBLAST v1.9. Any read was removed if the V/J assignment was weak (E-value above 1e-6), the CDR3 was missing, or the read contained stop codons, out-of-frame junctions, or ambiguous translated residues. A V3J clonotype was defined by an identical inferred V gene, J gene, and CDR3 amino acid sequence. The percentage overlap between two repertoires was calculated by dividing the number of shared unique clonotypes by the size of the smaller repertoire. Three approaches were used to assess repertoire richness: RTK rarefaction, the Chao1 estimator, and Recon v2.1 estimates of unobserved clonotypes. Generation probabilities were computed with OLGA for all TCRbeta clonotypes obtained by the gDNA method from four donors. The immuneACCESS repertoire file appears here via TCRdb, limited to in-frame rearrangements. These files lack a portion of the clones; in checked studies, under half of the deficit traces to unresolved V genes, and the cause of the others is not known. V and J calls and clone size are as listed in that table; D and trimming were resolved from the DNA. This sample holds about 1,900,000 clones; less than 95% were observed only once. Roughly 1.2% of the sample belongs to the ten largest clones.

Material: naive CD8+ T cells sorted from blood. The cell subset or site label on this specimen signifies: CD45RA+CCR7+. This TCR came from a man aged 18 to 29 in good health.

CDR3 reads: CASMGAHGSYEQYF. The sequence in DNA is TGTGCCAGCATGGGCGCCCACGGGTCCTACGAGCAGTACTTC. The rearranged segments are TRBV2 and TRBJ2-7; confidence is insufficient to name the D gene. V is pared back by 7 bases and J by 1 base, with 14 bases lying between the germline termini. The CDR3 goes from the cysteine to the phenylalanine over 14 residues. The kept DNA is CDR3 alone, 42 bases in frame from the first base. Via the germline V gene, CDR1 is SNHLY and CDR2 FYNNEI.